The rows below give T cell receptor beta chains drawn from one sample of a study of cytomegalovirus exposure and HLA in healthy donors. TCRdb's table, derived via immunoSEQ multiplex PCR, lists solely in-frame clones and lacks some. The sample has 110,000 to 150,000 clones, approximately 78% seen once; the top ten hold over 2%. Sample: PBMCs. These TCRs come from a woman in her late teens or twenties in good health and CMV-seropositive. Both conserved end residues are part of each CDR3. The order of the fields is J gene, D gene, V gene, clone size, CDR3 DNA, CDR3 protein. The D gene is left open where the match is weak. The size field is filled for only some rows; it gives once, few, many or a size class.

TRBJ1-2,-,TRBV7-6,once,TGTGCCAGCAGCTTAGCCGGGTCCGTATATGGCTACACCTTC,CASSLAGSVYGYTF
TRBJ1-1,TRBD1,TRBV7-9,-,TGTGCCAGCAGCCCCCCGGGACAGTCGAACACTGAAGCTTTCTTT,CASSPPGQSNTEAFF
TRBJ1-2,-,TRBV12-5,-,TGTGCTAGTGGCTATGACAGTTACTATGGCTACACCTTC,CASGYDSYYGYTF
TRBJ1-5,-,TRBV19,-,TGTGCCAGTAGTATTTTCACCGGGGGGAGCAATCAGCCCCAGCATTTT,CASSIFTGGSNQPQHF
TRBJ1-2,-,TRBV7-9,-,TGTGCCAGCAGCTTAGCTGACAGTTATGGCTACACCTTC,CASSLADSYGYTF
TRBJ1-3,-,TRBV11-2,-,TGTGCCAGCAGCTTAGATTTGGGACCGCAGCGGGTCAACACCATATATTTT,CASSLDLGPQRVNTIYF
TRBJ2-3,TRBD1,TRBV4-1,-,TGCGCCAGCAGCCCCCTCGCAACCGGGACAGGGTTACCAGATACGCAGTATTTT,CASSPLATGTGLPDTQYF
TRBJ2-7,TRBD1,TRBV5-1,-,TGCGCCAGCAGTTTCAACCCGGGACAGGGATCCAACGAGCAGTACTTC,CASSFNPGQGSNEQYF
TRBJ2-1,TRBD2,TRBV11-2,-,TGTGCCAGCAGCTTCAGCGGGGGATCCTACAATGAGCAGTTCTTC,CASSFSGGSYNEQFF
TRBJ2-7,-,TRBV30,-,TGTGCCTGGAGTGTATCTGTCGTCTCCTACGAGCAGTACTTC,CAWSVSVVSYEQYF
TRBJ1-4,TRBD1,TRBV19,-,TGTGCCAGTAAACCCCGGGACAGGGCGCATGAAAAACTGTTTTTT,CASKPRDRAHEKLFF
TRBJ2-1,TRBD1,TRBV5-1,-,TGCGCCAGCAGCTCCTGGGACAGGGTCTCCAATGAGCAGTTCTTC,CASSSWDRVSNEQFF
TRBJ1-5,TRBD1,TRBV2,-,TGTGCCAGCAGTGAGTCAGGGGGGCGCAATCAGCCCCAGCATTTT,CASSESGGRNQPQHF
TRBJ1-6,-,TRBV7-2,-,TGTGCCAGCAGCGAGAATCATTCACCCCTCCACTTT,CASSENHSPLHF
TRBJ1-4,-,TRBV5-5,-,TGTGCCAGCAGCTTAGGGGACACTAAAAATGAAAAACTGTTTTTT,CASSLGDTKNEKLFF
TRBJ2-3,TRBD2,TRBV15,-,TGTGCCACCAGCACTGTAGCGGGGGGAGGCACAGATACGCAGTATTTT,CATSTVAGGGTDTQYF
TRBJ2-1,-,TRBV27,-,TGTGCCAGCAGTTCAGGACTCTACAATGAGCAGTTCTTC,CASSSGLYNEQFF
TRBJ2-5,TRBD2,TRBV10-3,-,TGTGCCATCAGCGGCCCGGGGGGGGAGACCCAGTACTTC,CAISGPGGETQYF
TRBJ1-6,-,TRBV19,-,TGTGCCAGTACCCCCGGACAGAATTCACCCCTCCACTTT,CASTPGQNSPLHF
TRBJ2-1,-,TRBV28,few,TGTGCCAGCAGTTTGGTGGACAGACAAGATGGTGAGCAGTTCTTC,CASSLVDRQDGEQFF
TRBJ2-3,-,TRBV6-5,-,TGTGCCAGCAGCGTAGTCGCTAGCACAGATACGCAGTATTTT,CASSVVASTDTQYF
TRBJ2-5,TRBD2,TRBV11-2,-,TGTGCCAGCAGCTTAGCCGTCGGCCTAGCGGGGGGGAAGCAGTACTTC,CASSLAVGLAGGKQYF
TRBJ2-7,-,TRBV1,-,TGCACCAGCAGCTCAGGTCAGGAGGACGCAACCGAGCAGTACTTC,CTSSSGQEDATEQYF
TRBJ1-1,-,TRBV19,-,TGTGCCAGTAGTTCGGACAGATTGAACACTGAAGCTTTCTTT,CASSSDRLNTEAFF
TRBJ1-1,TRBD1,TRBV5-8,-,TGTGCCAGCAGCTTCCGACAGGGAATCACTGAAGCTTTCTTT,CASSFRQGITEAFF
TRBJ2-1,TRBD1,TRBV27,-,TGTGCCAGCAGCATCTCGGCCGGGACAGGGGTTTACAATGAGCAGTTCTTC,CASSISAGTGVYNEQFF
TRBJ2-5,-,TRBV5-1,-,TGCGCCAGCAGCTTGAATCCTAGAGAGACCCAGTACTTC,CASSLNPRETQYF
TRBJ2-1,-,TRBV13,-,TGTGCCAGCAGCTGGTTAAAGGACTCCAATGAGCAGTTCTTC,CASSWLKDSNEQFF
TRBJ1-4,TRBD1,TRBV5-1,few,TGCGCCAGCAGCTTGTCCCCGCAGGGGGCGGGAGAAAAACTGTTTTTT,CASSLSPQGAGEKLFF
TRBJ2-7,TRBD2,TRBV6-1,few,TGTGCCAGCAGTGCTAGGACTAGCGGGGGATCCTACGAGCAGTACTTC,CASSARTSGGSYEQYF
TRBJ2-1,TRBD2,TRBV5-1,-,TGCGCCAGCAGCTTGGGACTAGCGGGGCCCTACAATGAGCAGTTCTTC,CASSLGLAGPYNEQFF
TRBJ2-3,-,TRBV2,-,TGTGCCAGCAGTGAACTAGCGAGCACAGATACGCAGTATTTT,CASSELASTDTQYF
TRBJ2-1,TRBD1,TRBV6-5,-,TGTGCCAGCAGTTACGAACAGGGGGCGAACAATGAGCAGTTCTTC,CASSYEQGANNEQFF
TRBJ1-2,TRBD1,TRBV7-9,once,TGTGCCAGCAGATCGGGACAGGATAACTATGGCTACACCTTC,CASRSGQDNYGYTF
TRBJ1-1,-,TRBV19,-,TGTGCCAGTAGTATTGGTTGGGGGGACACTGAAGCTTTCTTT,CASSIGWGDTEAFF
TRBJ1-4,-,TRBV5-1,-,TGCGCCAGCAGCTTGGCCGAGGACAGATCTTCTGAAAAACTGTTTTTT,CASSLAEDRSSEKLFF
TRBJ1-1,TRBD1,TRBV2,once,TGTGCCAGCGGGGGACAGCCTAACCCTGAAGCTTTCTTT,CASGGQPNPEAFF
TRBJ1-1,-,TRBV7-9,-,TGTGCCAGCAGCTCTCAGGGGCTCACTGAAGCTTTCTTT,CASSSQGLTEAFF
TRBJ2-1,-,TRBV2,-,TGTGCCAGCAGTATACACAGGGAGCGGTTCTTC,CASSIHRERFF
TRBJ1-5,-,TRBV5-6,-,TGTGCCAGCAGCTCCTGGGCGGGGGCGGGGGGCTCCAATCAGCCCCAGCATTTT,CASSSWAGAGGSNQPQHF
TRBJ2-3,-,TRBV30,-,TGTGCCTGCACTGCGGGGATCCCCGGGGATACGCAGTATTTT,CACTAGIPGDTQYF
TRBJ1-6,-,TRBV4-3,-,TGCGCCAGCAGCCGAAGGACAGATAATTCACCCCTCCACTTT,CASSRRTDNSPLHF
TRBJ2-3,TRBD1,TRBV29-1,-,TGCAGCGTTGGGGACAGCCCAGATACGCAGTATTTT,CSVGDSPDTQYF
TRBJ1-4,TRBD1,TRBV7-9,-,TGTGCCAGCAGCTTAGGACCACAGGGGACTAATGAAAAACTGTTTTTT,CASSLGPQGTNEKLFF
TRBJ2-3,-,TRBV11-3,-,TGTGCCAGCAGCTTTGGGGGGACAGATACGCAGTATTTT,CASSFGGTDTQYF
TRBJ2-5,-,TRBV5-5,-,TGTGCCAGCAGCGAGGAGCCCGTGGGTGGTCTCAGCCAAGAGACCCAGTACTTC,CASSEEPVGGLSQETQYF